The 5 T cell receptor beta chains below come from one sample, sequenced in a study of long-term antiretroviral therapy in people with HIV. Version v3.0 of the immunoSEQ assay ran at survey level. The assay was immunoSEQ multiplex PCR, and TCRdb's table has in-frame clones only and misses some. The table has around 19,000 clones, 80% to 85% seen once. The sequences come from unsorted PBMCs, collected 0.3 years before starting antiretroviral therapy. The receptors originated from a man between 50 and 59 years old with HIV.

In its sample, this clone was seen a few times. The chain uses TRBV30 and TRBJ2-3; 7 nucleotides line up with TRBD2. CDR3 length: 12 amino acids. Germline V gene sequence: CDR1 GTSNPN, CDR2 SVGIG (reference sequence). V dropped 3 bases and J dropped 8; count of bases not matched to a gene: 5. CDR3 nucleotide sequence: TGTGCCTGGAGGGGGTGGGAGGGTACGCAGTATTTT. Translating it yields CAWRGWEGTQYF.

This chain uses TRBV4-3 with TRBJ2-1, with 13 bases identical to TRBD2. This CDR3 region has 18 residues. Germline lookup yields CDR1 LGHNA and CDR2 YSLEER. Losses at the gene ends were 6 bases for V and 6 bases for J; bases not matched to a gene: 14. In DNA form, the CDR3 reads TGCGCCAGCAGTCGATTACTAGCGGGAGGGCCGGTAAGCAATGAGCAGTTCTTC. It specifies CASSRLLAGGPVSNEQFF.

J is TRBJ2-1 and V is TRBV10-3; 14 positions agree with TRBD2. Germline trimming cut 6 bases from V and 0 bases from J; bases unmatched to any gene: 7. The CDR3 spans 18 residues. Per the germline V gene, CDR1 is ENHRY and CDR2 is SYGVKD. CDR3 sequence: CAISLTSGRGSSYNEQFF. In DNA, the CDR3 is TGTGCCATCAGCCTGACTAGCGGGAGGGGTAGCTCCTACAATGAGCAGTTCTTC.

The J gene is TRBJ1-2, the V gene TRBV4-3, with 8 bases lining up with TRBD1. Germline assignment: CDR1 LGHNA and CDR2 YSLEER. The CDR3 has 14 residues. The trim removed 1 base at V and 6 bases at J, leaving 4 bases unmatched. CDR3 sequence: CASSQVAQGDGYTF. CDR3 sequence (DNA): TGCGCCAGCAGCCAAGTTGCACAGGGGGATGGCTACACCTTC.

In DNA form, the CDR3 reads TGCAGTGCTAGGGTTTTGAAGACCCAGTACTTC. Protein sequence: CSARVLKTQYF. V gene TRBV20-1 combines with J gene TRBJ2-5, with unresolved D. This CDR3 region has 11 residues. V was trimmed by 3 bases and J by 6 bases, leaving 8 bases between them. Per the germline V gene, CDR1 is DFQATT and CDR2 is SNEGSKA (reference sequence).